These T cell receptor beta chains were read from a single sample in a study of PD-L1 blockade in urothelial cancer. Generated by immunoSEQ multiplex PCR, the TCRdb table keeps only in-frame clones and is missing some. In the table there are tens of thousands of clones, around 85% of which are singletons. The sample here was PBMCs, taken around atezolizumab (anti-PD-L1) treatment. The receptors come from a woman in her sixties or seventies with urothelial cancer. CDR3s include the opening cysteine and the closing phenylalanine or tryptophan. D genes are given only for firm matches. Expanded clones are given a class, and other clones once, few, many or no size at all.

clone size,D gene,V gene,J gene,CDR3 length,CDR3 DNA,CDR3 protein
-,TRBD1,TRBV6-6,TRBJ1-4,14,TGTGCCAGCGGACAGGTTGCAACTAATGAAAAACTGTTTTTT,CASGQVATNEKLFF
-,TRBD1,TRBV6-1,TRBJ2-7,12,TGTGCCAGCAGGACAGGGCTGTACGAGCAGTACTTC,CASRTGLYEQYF
-,TRBD1,TRBV12-5,TRBJ2-2,16,TGTGCTAGTGGTCCACGGGACAGCCTCAACACCGGGGAGCTGTTTTTT,CASGPRDSLNTGELFF
-,-,TRBV19,TRBJ2-5,14,TGTGCCAGTAGACCACAGGGACTACAAGAGACCCAGTACTTC,CASRPQGLQETQYF
-,-,TRBV10-3,TRBJ2-7,14,TGTGCCATCAGTGAGGCGAGGGTGGACTACGAGCAGTACTTC,CAISEARVDYEQYF
-,-,TRBV28,TRBJ1-4,16,TGTGCCAGCAGTTTACCCCTGGCGGCAACTAATGAAAAACTGTTTTTT,CASSLPLAATNEKLFF
once,-,TRBV7-8,TRBJ2-7,13,TGTGCCAGCAGCCTATCAAGAGGGCGAGAGCAGTACTTC,CASSLSRGREQYF
-,-,TRBV5-1,TRBJ1-1,12,TGCGCCAGCAGCTTGTCGCGGACTGAAGCTTTCTTT,CASSLSRTEAFF
few,TRBD1,TRBV6-1,TRBJ2-7,14,TGTGCCAGCAGTTCCGGGACAGGGTATGGGGAGCAGTACTTC,CASSSGTGYGEQYF
-,-,TRBV5-1,TRBJ2-1,15,TGCGCCAGCAATCGGGGAGACCGACCTGGGAATGAGCAGTTCTTC,CASNRGDRPGNEQFF
-,TRBD1,TRBV19,TRBJ2-1,15,TGTGCCAGCGCACCGGGACAGGGGATATATTATGAGCAGTTCTTC,CASAPGQGIYYEQFF
many,TRBD2,TRBV7-7,TRBJ2-2,15,TGTGCCAGCAGCCCGACTAGCGGCTCGGGAGGGGAGCTGTTTTTT,CASSPTSGSGGELFF
-,-,TRBV5-4,TRBJ2-5,14,TGTGCCAGCAGCTCACAGGTTTCACAAGAGACCCAGTACTTC,CASSSQVSQETQYF
-,TRBD2,TRBV9,TRBJ2-1,15,TGTGCCAGCAGCGTAGTGGGCGGGAGGGGGAATGAGCAGTTCTTC,CASSVVGGRGNEQFF
-,-,TRBV2,TRBJ2-3,12,TGTGCCAGCACAAGGCGGGCGGATACGCAGTATTTT,CASTRRADTQYF
-,-,TRBV11-2,TRBJ2-2,13,TGTGCCAGCAGCCTGACAAACGCCGGGGAGCTGTTTTTT,CASSLTNAGELFF
-,TRBD2,TRBV9,TRBJ2-3,16,TGTGCCAGCAGCGGCCAAGCGGGAGGGCAAAGAGATACGCAGTATTTT,CASSGQAGGQRDTQYF
once,TRBD2,TRBV19,TRBJ2-1,15,TGTGCCAGTAGCCCTCGGGAGGTCGGCTACAATGAGCAGTTCTTC,CASSPREVGYNEQFF